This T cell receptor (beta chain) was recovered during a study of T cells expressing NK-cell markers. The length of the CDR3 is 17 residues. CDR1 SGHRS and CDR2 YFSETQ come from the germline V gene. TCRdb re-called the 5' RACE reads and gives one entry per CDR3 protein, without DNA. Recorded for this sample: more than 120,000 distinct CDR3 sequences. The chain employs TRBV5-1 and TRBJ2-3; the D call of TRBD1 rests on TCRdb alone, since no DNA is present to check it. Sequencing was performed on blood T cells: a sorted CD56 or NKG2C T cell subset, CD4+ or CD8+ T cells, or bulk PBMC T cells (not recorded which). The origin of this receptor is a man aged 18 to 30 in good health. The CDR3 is CASSLAAGQVLSDTQYF.